This note documents a single T cell receptor (beta chain) sequence. The CDR3 spans 14 residues. After removal of 8 bases from V and 3 bases from J, the junction contained 6 bases not matched to a gene. Germline CDR1 is SQVTM and CDR2 is ANQGSEA. Authors' processing steps: It was from reference gene primer amplification that nucleated cell counts were estimated. Profiling relied on immunoSEQ multiplex PCR, and the TCRdb table lists in-frame clones only, not all of them. D and trimming come from the DNA, and the V and J calls and clone size come from that table. The sample consists of over 45,000 clones, around four fifths of them appearing once. The data stem from a study of blood T cell repertoires in COVID-19. Study background: Samples came from the United States, Italy and Spain, spanning acute and convalescent COVID-19. PBMCs, B-cell-depleted T cells, or T cells were the source of the cDNA or gDNA that made up the material.

The genes are TRBV29-1 and TRBJ2-2, with 10 bases that match TRBD2. Sequencing was performed on peripheral blood. The TCR originated in a woman aged 60-75 years with acute or convalescent COVID-19. CDR3 amino acids: CSFTGLADTGELFF. The DNA for the CDR3 is TGCAGCTTTACCGGACTAGCGGACACCGGGGAGCTGTTTTTT.